The 6 T cell receptor beta chains listed next were all sequenced from one sample in a study of blood T cells in healthy people across ages. Sample-barcoded 5' priming and a J-beta primer mix drove a second PCR of roughly 6 to 12 cycles. MiXCR, run by TCRdb on the 5' RACE reads, gives a single entry per CDR3 protein. Of fewer than 950,000 distinct CDR3 sequences listed, about 34% are singletons. The specimen was blood. Receptor source: a man between 18 and 29 years old in good health.

This chain joins TRBV5-1 and TRBJ2-1, with 7 bases lining up with TRBD1. CDR1 and CDR2 from the germline V gene are SGHRS and YFSETQ. Trimming at V came to 3 bases and at J to 9 bases, leaving 6 bases not matched to a gene. CDR3 length: 13 residues. The CDR3 is CASSSTGVSEQFF. The CDR3 DNA is TGCGCCAGCAGCTCAACAGGGGTTTCTGAGCAGTTCTTC.

CDR3 residues: CASSISGGAAGNEQFF. The CDR3 coding sequence is TGTGCCAGCAGCATTAGCGGGGGGGCCGCGGGTAATGAGCAGTTCTTC. The J gene is TRBJ2-1, the V gene TRBV7-2; 11 nucleotides align to TRBD2. CDR1 and CDR2 from the germline V gene are SGHTA and FQGNSA. The CDR3 sequence is 16 residues long. V lost 5 bases to trimming and J lost 7 bases; unmatched junction nucleotides: 10.

This clonotype was detected a few times. V usage is TRBV28 and J usage is TRBJ2-1, with D possibly being TRBD1 (5 bases). V was clipped by 8 bases and J by 2 bases, with 13 bases between them. CDR1 MDHEN and CDR2 SYDVKM come from the germline V gene. The CDR3 loop spans 14 amino acids. Here the CDR3 reads CASLVTGAYNEQFF. The CDR3 DNA follows: TGTGCCAGCTTGGTAACAGGTGCCTACAATGAGCAGTTCTTC.

The chain uses TRBV7-2 and TRBJ1-1, with D tentatively TRBD1 (5 bases). This CDR3 has 17 residues. Trimming pared 3 bases from V and 10 bases from J, leaving 27 bases between. CDR1 is SGHTA and CDR2 is FQGNSA in the germline V gene. CDR3 protein: CASSLFSPGTSVSPAFF. The CDR3 DNA sequence: TGTGCCAGCAGCTTGTTCTCCCCCGGGACGTCGGTTAGTCCAGCTTTCTTT.

There are a few counts of this clonotype. V usage is TRBV28 and J usage is TRBJ2-7, with TRBD1 identical over 10 bases. Losses at the gene ends were 5 bases for V and 7 bases for J; bases not matched to a gene: 5. Germline-derived CDR1 and CDR2 are MDHEN and SYDVKM. This CDR3 is built from 13 residues. DNA for the CDR3: TGTGCCAGCAGTGGGACAGGGGCAGGAGAGCAGTACTTC. Translation gives CASSGTGAGEQYF.

Many counts were recorded for this clonotype. J is TRBJ1-1 and V is TRBV4-1; D is ambiguous. The germline CDR1 and CDR2 sequences are MGHRA and YSYEKL. V gave up 1 base and J gave up 4 bases, with 16 bases separating them. This CDR3 has 16 amino acids. CDR3 bases: TGCGCCAGCAGCCAAGCGAATCACGCCGGAATCACTGAAGCTTTCTTT. This sequence encodes CASSQANHAGITEAFF.